This is a list of T cell receptor beta chains from one sample in a study of radiotherapy plus CTLA-4 blockade in lung cancer. Produced via immunoSEQ multiplex PCR; TCRdb's table is partial and in-frame only. Of roughly 45,000 clones detected, 63% appear once; the ten largest clones hold about 18%. The sequenced sample was peripheral blood, obtained from a patient treated with radiotherapy plus ipilimumab. These TCRs come from a human donor with non-small cell lung cancer who had a partial response to radiotherapy plus ipilimumab. Each CDR3 is given with its conserved first and last residue. The D gene is left open where the match is weak. Rows may omit the clone size; those that give it use once, few, many or a size class.

>TRBV7-2|TRBJ1-2|-|-
CASSSDSSNYGYTF
TGTGCCAGCAGCTCAGACAGTTCTAACTATGGCTACACCTTC
>TRBV7-8|TRBJ2-7|-|-
CASSLNLVGDEQYF
TGTGCCAGCAGCCTCAACTTGGTCGGGGACGAGCAGTACTTC
>TRBV29-1|TRBJ2-5|few|TRBD1
CSVEQGAETQYF
TGCAGCGTTGAGCAGGGGGCTGAGACCCAGTACTTC
>TRBV5-5|TRBJ1-1|once|-
CASSYGGQNTEAFF
TGTGCCAGCAGCTATGGGGGACAGAACACTGAAGCTTTCTTT
>TRBV5-1|TRBJ2-3|-|-
CASSLHQGGDTQYF
TGCGCCAGCAGCTTGCATCAGGGTGGCGATACGCAGTATTTT
>TRBV25-1|TRBJ1-5|-|-
CASRPGANQPQHF
TGTGCCAGCAGACCAGGGGCGAATCAGCCCCAGCATTTT
>TRBV7-6|TRBJ2-7|-|TRBD1
CASSRGTGGRYEQYF
TGTGCCAGCAGCAGGGGGACAGGGGGTAGGTACGAGCAGTACTTC
>TRBV27|TRBJ2-7|-|TRBD1
CASRRRQDRGYEQYF
TGTGCCAGCAGACGACGTCAGGACAGGGGCTACGAGCAGTACTTC
>TRBV7-3|TRBJ2-3|-|-
CASSPHPGTSDTQYF
TGTGCCAGCAGCCCCCACCCGGGAACTTCAGATACGCAGTATTTT
>TRBV10-1|TRBJ2-3|once|-
CASSESGQGLTDTQYF
TGCGCCAGCAGTGAGTCGGGGCAGGGGCTCACAGATACGCAGTATTTT
>TRBV7-8|TRBJ2-7|medium-sized|-
CASSPPSYEQYF
TGTGCCAGCAGCCCGCCGAGCTACGAGCAGTACTTC
>TRBV5-1|TRBJ2-3|few|TRBD2
CASREMSGNSADTQYF
TGCGCCAGCAGGGAAATGAGCGGGAACTCGGCAGATACGCAGTATTTT
>TRBV29-1|TRBJ2-4|few|-
CSALDLGNIQYF
TGCAGCGCCTTAGACTTGGGTAACATTCAGTACTTC
>TRBV9|TRBJ2-7|-|TRBD2
CASSVGPSGRPKDEQYF
TGTGCCAGCAGCGTAGGCCCTAGCGGGAGGCCCAAGGACGAGCAGTACTTC
>TRBV19|TRBJ1-2|-|-
CASSPGGAVGGYTF
TGTGCCAGTAGTCCGGGGGGGGCTGTAGGTGGCTACACCTTC
>TRBV19|TRBJ1-6|-|-
CASSIEQGSPLHF
TGTGCCAGTAGTATAGAACAGGGTTCACCCCTCCACTTT
>TRBV28|TRBJ1-3|few|-
CASITRGQANTIYF
TGTGCCAGCATAACCCGAGGCCAAGCAAACACCATATATTTT
>TRBV5-1|TRBJ2-7|-|-
CASSLGSGGYAEQYF
TGCGCCAGCAGCTTGGGTTCTGGAGGTTACGCCGAGCAGTACTTC
>TRBV15|TRBJ1-4|-|-
CATSLGPARTEEDEKLFF
TGTGCCACCAGCTTGGGACCCGCGCGGACAGAGGAAGATGAAAAACTGTTTTTT
>TRBV27|TRBJ2-1|-|TRBD1
CASSINRGEQFF
TGTGCCAGCAGTATCAACAGGGGTGAGCAGTTCTTC
>TRBV6-1|TRBJ2-7|-|TRBD2
CASRPPGGSHEQYF
TGTGCCAGCAGGCCCCCGGGGGGGTCCCACGAGCAGTACTTC
>TRBV6-5|TRBJ2-3|-|TRBD2
CASSRPGGLADTQYF
TGTGCCAGCAGTCGTCCGGGGGGGCTCGCAGATACGCAGTATTTT
>TRBV6-5|TRBJ2-1|-|TRBD1
CASSYSMTGNEQFF
TGTGCCAGCAGTTACTCGATGACAGGGAACGAGCAGTTCTTC
>TRBV6-1|TRBJ2-3|-|-
CASTWGRTDTQYF
TGTGCCAGCACTTGGGGGCGCACAGATACGCAGTATTTT
>TRBV7-9|TRBJ1-4|-|-
CASRRTSTNEKLFF
TGTGCCAGCAGAAGGACATCAACTAATGAAAAACTGTTTTTT
>TRBV4-3|TRBJ1-2|-|TRBD1
CASSPRTGANYGYTF
TGCGCCAGCAGCCCTAGGACAGGCGCTAACTATGGCTACACCTTC
>TRBV6-1|TRBJ2-3|-|TRBD2
CASSEWTSGGADTQYF
TGTGCCAGCAGTGAATGGACTAGCGGGGGGGCAGATACGCAGTATTTT
>TRBV29-1|TRBJ2-1|-|TRBD1
CSVATGNNEQFF
TGCAGCGTTGCGACAGGGAACAATGAGCAGTTCTTC
>TRBV7-9|TRBJ1-4|-|TRBD1
CASSGRGLVVEKLFF
TGTGCCAGCAGCGGCAGGGGGCTCGTTGTTGAAAAACTGTTTTTT
>TRBV7-8|TRBJ2-3|-|TRBD2
CASSLTAGGRDTQYF
TGTGCCAGCAGCTTAACAGCGGGGGGCCGGGATACGCAGTATTTT
>TRBV6-6|TRBJ2-7|-|-
CASSYGLGAAYEQYF
TGTGCCAGCAGTTACGGGCTGGGAGCGGCCTACGAGCAGTACTTC
>TRBV7-2|TRBJ2-1|-|TRBD2
CASGGGVTNEQFF
TGTGCCAGTGGCGGGGGGGTTACCAATGAGCAGTTCTTC
>TRBV9|TRBJ1-1|once|-
CASSVAGGGTEAFF
TGTGCCAGCAGCGTAGCCGGGGGGGGGACTGAAGCTTTCTTT
>TRBV7-8|TRBJ1-6|-|-
CASSLGAGEPLHF
TGTGCCAGCAGCTTGGGGGCGGGCGAGCCCCTCCACTTT
>TRBV27|TRBJ2-7|few|TRBD1
CASSPLGQTAYEQYF
TGTGCCAGCAGTCCCCTGGGACAGACCGCCTACGAGCAGTACTTC
>TRBV11-2|TRBJ1-1|-|-
CASSLAGPDAFF
TGTGCCAGCAGCTTAGCGGGTCCGGATGCTTTCTTT
>TRBV9|TRBJ2-5|few|TRBD2
CASSLAGVPQETQYF
TGTGCCAGCAGCCTGGCGGGGGTCCCTCAAGAGACCCAGTACTTC
>TRBV10-3|TRBJ2-2|few|-
CAINRAPTGELFF
TGTGCCATCAACAGGGCGCCCACCGGGGAGCTGTTTTTT
>TRBV19|TRBJ1-1|few|-
CASSMSRGTEAFF
TGTGCCAGTAGTATGAGCAGGGGCACTGAAGCTTTCTTT
>TRBV6-1|TRBJ2-7|few|TRBD1
CASSEGLKTGQGSYEQYF
TGTGCCAGCAGTGAAGGGCTTAAAACGGGACAGGGTTCCTACGAGCAGTACTTC
>TRBV5-1|TRBJ1-1|-|-
CASSLAEYSEAFF
TGCGCCAGCAGCTTGGCCGAGTACTCTGAAGCTTTCTTT
>TRBV9|TRBJ1-3|-|TRBD1
CASSVATGGSGSTIYF
TGTGCCAGCAGCGTAGCTACAGGGGGATCCGGAAGCACCATATATTTT